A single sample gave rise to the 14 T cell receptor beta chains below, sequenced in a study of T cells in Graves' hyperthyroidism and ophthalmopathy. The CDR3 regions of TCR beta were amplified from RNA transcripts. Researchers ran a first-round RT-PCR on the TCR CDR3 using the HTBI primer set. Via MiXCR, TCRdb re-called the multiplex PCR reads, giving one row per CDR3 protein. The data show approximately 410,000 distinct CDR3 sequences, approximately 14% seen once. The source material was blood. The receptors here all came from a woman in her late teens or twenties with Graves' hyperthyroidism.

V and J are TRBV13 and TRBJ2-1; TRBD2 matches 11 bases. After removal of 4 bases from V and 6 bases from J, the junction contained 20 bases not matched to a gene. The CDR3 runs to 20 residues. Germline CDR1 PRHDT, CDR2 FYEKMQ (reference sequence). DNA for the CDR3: TGTGCCAGCAGCTCTACCTCAGGGGACCAGGGACTAGCGGCCTCCAATGAGCAGTTCTTC. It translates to CASSSTSGDQGLAASNEQFF.

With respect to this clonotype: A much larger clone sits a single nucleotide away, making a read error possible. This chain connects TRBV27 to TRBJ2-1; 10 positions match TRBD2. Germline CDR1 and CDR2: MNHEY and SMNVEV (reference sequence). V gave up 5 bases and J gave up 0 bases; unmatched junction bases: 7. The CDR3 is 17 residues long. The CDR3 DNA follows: TGTGCCAGCAGTCCCCCAGCGGGAGGGCCCTCCTACAATGAGCAGTTCTTC. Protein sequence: CASSPPAGGPSYNEQFF.

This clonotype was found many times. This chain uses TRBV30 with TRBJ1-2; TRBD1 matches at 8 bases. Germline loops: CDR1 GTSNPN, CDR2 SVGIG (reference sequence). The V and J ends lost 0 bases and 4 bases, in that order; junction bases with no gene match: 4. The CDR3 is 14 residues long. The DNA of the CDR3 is TGTGCCTGGAGTGTGGATGGGACAGGCTATGGCTACACCTTC. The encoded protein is CAWSVDGTGYGYTF.

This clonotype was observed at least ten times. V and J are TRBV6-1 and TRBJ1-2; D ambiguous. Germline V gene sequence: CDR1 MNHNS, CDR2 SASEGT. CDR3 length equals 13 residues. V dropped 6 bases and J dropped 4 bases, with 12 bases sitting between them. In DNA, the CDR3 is TGTGCCAGCAGGGGGAGAGTCACCTATGGCTACACCTTC. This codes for CASRGRVTYGYTF.

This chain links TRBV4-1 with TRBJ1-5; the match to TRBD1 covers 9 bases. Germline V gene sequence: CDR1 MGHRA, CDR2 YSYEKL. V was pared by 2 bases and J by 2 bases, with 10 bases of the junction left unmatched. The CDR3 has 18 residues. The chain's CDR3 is CASSQNTNRGLRNQPQHF. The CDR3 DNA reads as TGCGCCAGCAGCCAAAACACTAACAGGGGGCTTCGCAATCAGCCCCAGCATTTT.

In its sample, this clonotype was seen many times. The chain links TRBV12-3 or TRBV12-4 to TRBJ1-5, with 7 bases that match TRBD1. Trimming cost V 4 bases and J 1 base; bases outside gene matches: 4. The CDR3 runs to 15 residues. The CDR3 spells CASSSQGLSNQPQHF. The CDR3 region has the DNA TGTGCCAGCAGTTCACAGGGGTTGAGCAATCAGCCCCAGCATTTT.

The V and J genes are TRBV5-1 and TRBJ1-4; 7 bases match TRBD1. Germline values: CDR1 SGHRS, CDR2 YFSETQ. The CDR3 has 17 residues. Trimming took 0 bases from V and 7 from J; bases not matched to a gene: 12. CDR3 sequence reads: CASSLAPTGASGEKLFF. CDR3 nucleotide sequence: TGCGCCAGCAGCTTGGCTCCTACAGGGGCGAGTGGTGAAAAACTGTTTTTT.

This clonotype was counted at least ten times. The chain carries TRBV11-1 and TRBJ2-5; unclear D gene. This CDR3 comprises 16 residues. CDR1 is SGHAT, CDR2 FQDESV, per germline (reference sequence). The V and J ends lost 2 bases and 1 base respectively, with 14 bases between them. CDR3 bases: TGTGCCAGCAGCTTAAGGCGAGCAAAAGCCCAAGAGACCCAGTACTTC. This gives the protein CASSLRRAKAQETQYF. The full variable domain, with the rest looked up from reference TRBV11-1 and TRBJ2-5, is EAEVAQSPRYKITEKSQAVAFWCDPISGHATLYWYRQILGQGPELLVQFQDESVVDDSQLPKDRFSAERLKGVDSTLKIQPAELGDSAMYLCASSLRRAKAQETQYFGPGTRLLVL.

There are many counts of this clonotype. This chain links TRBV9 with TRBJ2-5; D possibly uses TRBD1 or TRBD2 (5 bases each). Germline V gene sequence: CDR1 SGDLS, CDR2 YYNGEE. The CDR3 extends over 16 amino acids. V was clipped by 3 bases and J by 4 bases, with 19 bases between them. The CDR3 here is CASSAGAVDQGETQYF. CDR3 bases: TGTGCCAGCAGCGCCGGGGCAGTGGACCAGGGAGAGACCCAGTACTTC.

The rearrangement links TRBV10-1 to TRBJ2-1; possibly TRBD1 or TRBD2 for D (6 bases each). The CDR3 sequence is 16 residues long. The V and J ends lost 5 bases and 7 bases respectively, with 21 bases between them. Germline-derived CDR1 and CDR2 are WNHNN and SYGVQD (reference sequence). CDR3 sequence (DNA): TGCGCCAGCAGTCCGGGGGCCACGAGGATGAGGAATGAGCAGTTCTTC. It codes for CASSPGATRMRNEQFF.

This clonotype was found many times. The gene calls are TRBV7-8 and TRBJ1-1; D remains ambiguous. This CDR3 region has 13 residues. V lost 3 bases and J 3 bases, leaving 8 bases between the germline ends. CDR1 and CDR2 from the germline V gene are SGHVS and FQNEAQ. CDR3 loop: CASSFWTYTEAFF. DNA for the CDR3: TGTGCCAGCAGCTTCTGGACGTACACTGAAGCTTTCTTT.

The CDR3 spells CASSQDLRQGDIYGYTF. CDR3 nucleotide sequence: TGTGCCAGCAGCCAAGATTTACGGCAGGGTGATATTTATGGCTACACCTTC. The rearrangement links TRBV4-2 to TRBJ1-2; a weak D match, TRBD1 (5 bases). Germline V gene data show CDR1 as LGHNA and CDR2 as YNFKEQ. V was clipped by 0 bases and J by 5 bases, with 19 bases between them. The CDR3 extends over 17 amino acids.

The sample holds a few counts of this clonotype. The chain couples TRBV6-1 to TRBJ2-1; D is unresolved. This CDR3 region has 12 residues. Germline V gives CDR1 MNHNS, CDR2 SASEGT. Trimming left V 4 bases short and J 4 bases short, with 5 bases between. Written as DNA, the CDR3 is TGTGCCAGCAGTGTCAGTTACAATGAGCAGTTCTTC. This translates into CASSVSYNEQFF.

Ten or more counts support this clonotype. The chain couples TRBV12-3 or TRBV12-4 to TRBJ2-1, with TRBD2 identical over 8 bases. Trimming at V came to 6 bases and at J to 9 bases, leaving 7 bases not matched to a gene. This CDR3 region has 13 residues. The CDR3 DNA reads TGTGCCAGCAGCTATAGCGGGAACGGTGAGCAGTTCTTC. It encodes CASSYSGNGEQFF.